The rows below give T cell receptor beta chains drawn from one sample of a study of cytomegalovirus exposure and HLA in healthy donors. Profiled with immunoSEQ multiplex PCR; TCRdb holds only in-frame clones, not every one. There are more than 80,000 clones in the sample; about 78% occur only once, and over 4.5% lies in the top ten. Sequencing was performed on PBMCs. Every receptor here comes from a young man in good health and CMV-seropositive. CDR3s include the opening cysteine and the closing phenylalanine or tryptophan. Each record gives: V gene, J gene, CDR3 protein.

TRBV2	TRBJ2-2	CASRLLAITGELFF
TRBV28	TRBJ1-1	CASSWSGVNTEAFF
TRBV5-1	TRBJ2-7	CASSLPSGSPYEQYF
TRBV6-5	TRBJ1-2	CASRPYRVKNYGYTF
TRBV7-9	TRBJ2-6	CASSRQGSGANVLTF
TRBV29-1	TRBJ1-1	CSVPRFTGTEAFF
TRBV2	TRBJ2-3	CASRGLVGVVDTQYF
TRBV9	TRBJ1-1	CASSVDGVEGTEAFF
TRBV4-1	TRBJ2-1	CASSQDKTSVRPRNEQFF
TRBV29-1	TRBJ1-1	CSVHPRGRTEAFF
TRBV15	TRBJ1-1	CATSRDLAGNTEAFF
TRBV9	TRBJ2-7	CASGSGTTGSYEQYF
TRBV20-1	TRBJ2-7	CSASTYEQYF
TRBV18	TRBJ2-2	CASSPTRELFF
TRBV9	TRBJ1-1	CASSRVRDTEAFF
TRBV7-8	TRBJ1-1	CASSYLGDPRGAEAFF
TRBV7-3	TRBJ1-1	CASSSGVRTEAFF
TRBV6-5	TRBJ2-2	CAAQGGATGELFF
TRBV9	TRBJ2-7	CASSARGGTGPYEQYF
TRBV29-1	TRBJ2-1	CSVGGSGVGNEQFF
TRBV7-9	TRBJ2-7	CASSFTAGEGEQYF
TRBV28	TRBJ1-2	CASLGGFRGYTF
TRBV7-6	TRBJ2-7	CASSPEAWDEQYF
TRBV2	TRBJ1-6	CASSLVGVPLHF
TRBV27	TRBJ1-1	CASIGASGAFF
TRBV18	TRBJ2-1	CASSPPASGRFEQFF
TRBV7-8	TRBJ1-2	CASSTTPGVYYGYTF
TRBV9	TRBJ2-1	CASSSAGVNYNEQFF
TRBV7-8	TRBJ2-1	CASSLVPGGPGNEQFF
TRBV7-3	TRBJ2-4	CASSYLGGNIQYF
TRBV18	TRBJ1-1	CASSPFATGGGTEAFF
TRBV19	TRBJ2-7	CASGGSGYEQYF
TRBV25-1	TRBJ1-5	CASAAGSNQPQHF
TRBV5-1	TRBJ2-2	CASSPTSRGELFF
TRBV7-9	TRBJ2-5	CASCRQVQETQYF
TRBV4-1	TRBJ2-2	CASSQEAPGELFF
TRBV10-1	TRBJ2-1	CASSTKGLEHWGQFF
TRBV18	TRBJ2-7	CASSLEQGSLYEQYF
TRBV7-9	TRBJ1-2	CASSLPGQIFYGYTF
TRBV5-1	TRBJ2-7	CASSYAERREQYF
TRBV6-5	TRBJ1-3	CASSRALSGNTIYF
TRBV7-6	TRBJ2-1	CASQGGGDEQFF
TRBV10-1	TRBJ1-5	CASRGIQGTSNQPQHF
TRBV5-1	TRBJ2-7	CASSRGLGAYEQYF